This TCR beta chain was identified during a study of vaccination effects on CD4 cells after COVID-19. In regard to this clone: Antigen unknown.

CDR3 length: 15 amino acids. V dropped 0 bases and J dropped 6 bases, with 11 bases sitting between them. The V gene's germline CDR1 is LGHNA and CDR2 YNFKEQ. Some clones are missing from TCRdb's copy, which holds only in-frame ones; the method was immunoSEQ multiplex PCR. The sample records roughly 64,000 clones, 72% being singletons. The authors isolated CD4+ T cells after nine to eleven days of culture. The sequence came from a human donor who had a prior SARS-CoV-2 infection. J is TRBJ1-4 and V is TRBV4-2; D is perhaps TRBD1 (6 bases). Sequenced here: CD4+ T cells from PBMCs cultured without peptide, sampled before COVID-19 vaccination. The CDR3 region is CASSQDKQGYEKLFF. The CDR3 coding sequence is TGTGCCAGCAGCCAAGATAAACAGGGTTATGAAAAACTGTTTTTT.